These T cell receptor beta chains were read from a single sample in a study of blood T cell repertoires in COVID-19. The protocol was immunoSEQ multiplex PCR, while the TCRdb copy is restricted to in-frame clones and leaves out a portion. Found here are roughly 240,000 clones, 85% of them singletons; the top ten hold approximately 5.1%. Sample: peripheral blood. The receptors were sampled from a man aged 45 to 65 with COVID-19, enrolled during active disease. Each CDR3 is given with its conserved first and last residue. D genes are given only for firm matches. Clone size is not always given. Where it is, it says once, few, many or a class for expanded clones.

clone size,V gene,D gene,J gene,CDR3 protein,CDR3 DNA
NA,TRBV5-4,TRBD2,TRBJ2-5,CASRASGGTAQYF,TGTGCCAGCAGAGCGAGCGGGGGGACGGCCCAGTACTTC
NA,TRBV25-1,NA,TRBJ1-2,CASSTLSYGYTF,TGTGCCAGCAGTACTCTGTCCTATGGCTACACCTTC
once,TRBV19,NA,TRBJ1-5,CASSPTGHGQPQHF,TGTGCCAGTAGTCCCACAGGGCACGGACAGCCCCAGCATTTT
few,TRBV9,TRBD2,TRBJ2-5,CASSVTGGTQETQYF,TGTGCCAGCAGCGTTACGGGGGGGACACAAGAGACCCAGTACTTC
NA,TRBV6-5,TRBD1,TRBJ1-2,CASSRTGVYGYTF,TGTGCCAGCAGTAGGACAGGGGTCTATGGCTACACCTTC
NA,TRBV9,NA,TRBJ1-6,CASSVRGFSSPLHF,TGTGCCAGCAGCGTACGGGGGTTTAGTTCACCCCTCCACTTT
NA,TRBV3-1/TRBV3-2,TRBD2,TRBJ2-3,CASSQGGGIGTQYF,TGTGCCAGCAGCCAAGGGGGAGGGATTGGCACGCAGTATTTT
NA,TRBV5-1,TRBD2,TRBJ2-3,CASSLDGLAGRSTDTQYF,TGCGCCAGCAGCTTGGATGGACTAGCGGGCAGGAGCACAGATACGCAGTATTTT
many,TRBV14,NA,TRBJ2-7,CASSLLEEDEQYF,TGTGCCAGCAGCCTCCTCGAGGAGGACGAGCAGTACTTC
NA,TRBV6-5,NA,TRBJ2-7,CASRRQGNEQYF,TGTGCCAGCCGGAGGCAGGGGAACGAGCAGTACTTC
NA,TRBV6-2/TRBV6-3,TRBD1,TRBJ2-7,CASSHRGTGFYEQYF,TGTGCCAGCAGCCACAGGGGGACAGGGTTCTACGAGCAGTACTTC
few,TRBV5-1,TRBD1,TRBJ1-1,CASSLDGQGAGEAFF,TGCGCCAGCAGCTTGGACGGACAGGGGGCAGGGGAAGCTTTCTTT
NA,TRBV3-1/TRBV3-2,TRBD1,TRBJ1-2,CASSPSGGQGISGYTF,TGTGCCAGCAGCCCGTCAGGGGGACAGGGAATTAGTGGCTACACCTTC
NA,TRBV7-2,TRBD2,TRBJ2-1,CASNTWRGGYNEQFF,TGTGCCAGCAACACATGGCGGGGGGGTTACAATGAGCAGTTCTTC
NA,TRBV6-5,TRBD2,TRBJ2-5,CATGLAAQETQYF,TGTGCAACGGGACTAGCGGCTCAAGAGACCCAGTACTTC
NA,TRBV5-1,NA,TRBJ2-5,CASSLAAGFQETQYF,TGCGCCAGCAGCTTGGCCGCGGGATTTCAAGAGACCCAGTACTTC
few,TRBV18,NA,TRBJ2-5,CASSPRRSGGTETQYF,TGTGCCAGCTCACCACGGCGGTCGGGGGGCACGGAGACCCAGTACTTC
NA,TRBV6-5,NA,TRBJ1-3,CASSLGSSGNTIYF,TGTGCCAGCAGCCTCGGGAGTTCCGGAAACACCATATATTTT
once,TRBV6-2/TRBV6-3,TRBD2,TRBJ2-3,CASSHPLAGGPGTDTQYF,TGTGCCAGCAGCCACCCACTAGCGGGGGGGCCTGGCACAGATACGCAGTATTTT
NA,TRBV18,TRBD1,TRBJ1-2,CASSGRTGDYGYTF,TGTGCCAGCTCGGGTCGGACAGGGGACTATGGCTACACCTTC
NA,TRBV18,TRBD2,TRBJ2-3,CASSPTTSGGNFNTQYF,TGTGCCAGCTCACCCACGACTAGCGGGGGGAACTTTAATACGCAGTATTTT
NA,TRBV2,NA,TRBJ2-7,CASSFDREVVQYF,TGTGCCAGCAGCTTTGACAGGGAGGTAGTGCAGTACTTC
NA,TRBV5-1,TRBD1,TRBJ2-2,CASSWGQATGELFF,TGCGCCAGCAGCTGGGGACAGGCTACCGGGGAGCTGTTTTTT
NA,TRBV19,NA,TRBJ1-5,CASSIVGGNQPQHF,TGTGCCAGTAGTATCGTAGGGGGCAATCAGCCCCAGCATTTT
NA,TRBV6-5,TRBD2,TRBJ2-3,CASTRSGGTDTQYF,TGTGCCAGCACCCGTAGCGGGGGGACAGATACGCAGTATTTT
NA,TRBV19,TRBD2,TRBJ2-1,CASRRELAGVENEQFF,TGTGCCAGTAGGCGCGAACTAGCGGGGGTCGAAAATGAGCAGTTCTTC
NA,TRBV13,TRBD2,TRBJ2-5,CASRNLGTRGGTQYF,TGTGCCAGCAGGAACCTCGGGACTAGGGGGGGGACCCAGTACTTC
NA,TRBV19,TRBD1,TRBJ1-2,CASSIGDRNKLYGYTF,TGTGCCAGTAGTATTGGGGACAGGAACAAGCTCTATGGCTACACCTTC
NA,TRBV30,NA,TRBJ1-1,CAWRGQVWVPTEAFF,TGTGCCTGGAGGGGGCAGGTTTGGGTACCCACTGAAGCTTTCTTT
NA,TRBV7-3,TRBD1,TRBJ2-7,CASRARTGGMGYEQYF,TGTGCCAGCAGGGCCCGGACAGGGGGTATGGGGTACGAGCAGTACTTC
NA,TRBV3-1/TRBV3-2,NA,TRBJ2-7,CASSQYEEQYF,TGTGCCAGCAGCCAATATGAGGAGCAGTACTTC
NA,TRBV10-2,NA,TRBJ2-3,CASRIARYPDTQYF,TGCGCCAGCAGGATAGCGCGTTATCCAGATACGCAGTATTTT
NA,TRBV3-1/TRBV3-2,NA,TRBJ2-2,CASSFSGTSGELFF,TGTGCCAGCTCATTCTCCGGGACATCCGGGGAGCTGTTTTTT
NA,TRBV19,TRBD1,TRBJ1-4,CASSPRTGGFEKLFF,TGTGCCAGTAGTCCCCGGACAGGGGGCTTTGAAAAACTGTTTTTT
NA,TRBV3-1/TRBV3-2,TRBD2,TRBJ2-7,CASSLAGGISYEQYF,TGTGCCAGCAGCTTAGCGGGGGGGATTTCCTACGAGCAGTACTTC
few,TRBV5-6,TRBD1,TRBJ1-2,CASRGQGARYGYTF,TGTGCCAGCAGAGGACAGGGGGCAAGGTATGGCTACACCTTC
NA,TRBV6-2/TRBV6-3,TRBD1,TRBJ2-1,CASSLGQARNEQFF,TGTGCCAGCAGTCTGGGACAGGCGCGGAATGAGCAGTTCTTC
NA,TRBV18,NA,TRBJ1-3,CASSPSQGGTGNTIYF,TGTGCCAGCTCACCGTCCCAGGGCGGCACTGGAAACACCATATATTTT
NA,TRBV30,NA,TRBJ2-2,CAWSVLRGAGELFF,TGTGCCTGGAGTGTACTTCGGGGTGCCGGGGAGCTGTTTTTT
NA,TRBV30,NA,TRBJ2-3,CAWRGVTDTQYF,TGTGCCTGGAGGGGAGTGACAGATACGCAGTATTTT
NA,TRBV18,TRBD1,TRBJ2-4,CASSPEQGILAKNIQYF,TGTGCCAGCTCACCAGAACAGGGGATACTAGCCAAAAACATTCAGTACTTC
NA,TRBV7-2,NA,TRBJ2-5,CASSHLGWRGRQETQYF,TGTGCCAGCAGCCATCTAGGCTGGAGAGGGCGGCAAGAGACCCAGTACTTC
NA,TRBV2,NA,TRBJ1-4,CASSEGDRVWEKLFF,TGTGCCAGCAGTGAAGGAGACAGAGTCTGGGAAAAACTGTTTTTT
NA,TRBV5-1,NA,TRBJ2-1,CASSLDSGSYNEQFF,TGCGCCAGCAGCTTGGATTCGGGGTCATACAATGAGCAGTTCTTC
few,TRBV7-2,TRBD1,TRBJ1-2,CASSTGQGDYTF,TGTGCCAGCAGCACAGGACAGGGAGACTACACCTTC